This T cell receptor beta chain was captured by sequencing in a study of T cell responses to AZD1222 COVID-19 vaccine. The study, taken as a whole, reports: Spike-wide coverage was observed for vaccine-associated CD4 TCRs, with dominant responses at 160-218 and 743-854. Repertoires were sampled only after the peak T cell response. The donors showed a predominance of white British ancestry and of females, with possible underestimation of clonal diversity. Baseline seropositivity occurred in only a handful of AZD1222 recipients.

The method was immunoSEQ multiplex PCR; TCRdb's version includes in-frame clones alone and lacks a portion of them. This sample yields roughly 76,000 clones, of which about nine tenths are seen a single time; under 3% belongs to the top ten. For this clone: Antigen unknown.

The CDR3 runs to 12 residues. Trimming removed 3 bases at V and 5 bases at J, with 7 bases between. Germline V gene sequence: CDR1 MNHEY, CDR2 SMNVEV (reference sequence). The sample here was peripheral blood, taken on day 0 of AZD1222 vaccination. V gene TRBV27 combines with J gene TRBJ1-2, with a tentative D call TRBD1 (5 bases). The origin of this receptor is an adult in good health. The CDR3 loop is CASSLRGYGYTF. Written as DNA, the CDR3 is TGTGCCAGCAGTTTGAGGGGTTATGGCTACACCTTC.